The entry below gives a single T cell receptor (beta chain) sequence along with its context. Its antigen remains undetermined. No per-base quality is available; no much larger clone lies one base away. This specimen belongs to a study of T cell changes during pregnancy in multiple sclerosis (dated by TCRdb to the late 2010s). Study-wide context: In women with multiple sclerosis, the researchers looked at how the T cell repertoire shifted as pregnancy progressed.

Library preparation was by the immunoSEQ multiplex PCR assay. Here the immuneACCESS table is served through TCRdb, limited to in-frame sequences with V and J called. Missing clones are a known gap in these copies; in checked studies unresolved V genes cover under half, and the rest lacks a known reason. This sample gives 130,000 or so clones in total; 95% to 98% of them show up just once. 0.44% of the sample goes to the ten largest clones. Based on the germline V gene, the CDR1 and CDR2 sequences are SGDLS and YYNGEE. The CDR3 spans 19 residues, from the cysteine through the phenylalanine. Kept here is only the CDR3 DNA, which spans 57 bases and is read in frame from base 1. The germline V end is reduced by 0 bases and the J end by 0 bases; junction bases left unmatched: 8.

Sample: peripheral blood, taken after pregnancy. The sequence was obtained from a female donor with multiple sclerosis, enrolled in a pregnancy study. Here the chain combines TRBV9 and TRBJ2-1; 11 junctional bases match TRBD2. The CDR3 region: CASSVGLAGTLNSYNEQFF. The bases are TGTGCCAGCAGCGTAGGACTAGCGGGAACCCTTAACTCCTACAATGAGCAGTTCTTC.